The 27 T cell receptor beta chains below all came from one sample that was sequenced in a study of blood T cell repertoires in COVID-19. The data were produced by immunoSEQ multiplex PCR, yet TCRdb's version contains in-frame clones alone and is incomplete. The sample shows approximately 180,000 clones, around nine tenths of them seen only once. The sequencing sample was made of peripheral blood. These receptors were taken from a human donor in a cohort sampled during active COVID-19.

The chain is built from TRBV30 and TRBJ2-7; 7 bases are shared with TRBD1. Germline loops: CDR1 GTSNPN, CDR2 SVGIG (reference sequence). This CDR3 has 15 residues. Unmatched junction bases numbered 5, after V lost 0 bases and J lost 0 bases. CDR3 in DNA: TGTGCCTGGAGTGTATTCGGGACAGTCTCCTACGAGCAGTACTTC. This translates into CAWSVFGTVSYEQYF.

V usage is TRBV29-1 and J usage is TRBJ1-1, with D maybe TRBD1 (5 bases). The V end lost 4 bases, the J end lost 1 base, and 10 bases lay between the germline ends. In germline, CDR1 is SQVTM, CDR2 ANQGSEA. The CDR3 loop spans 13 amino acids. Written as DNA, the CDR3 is TGCAGCGTTGCGGCAGGGAAGAACACTGAAGCTTTCTTT. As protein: CSVAAGKNTEAFF.

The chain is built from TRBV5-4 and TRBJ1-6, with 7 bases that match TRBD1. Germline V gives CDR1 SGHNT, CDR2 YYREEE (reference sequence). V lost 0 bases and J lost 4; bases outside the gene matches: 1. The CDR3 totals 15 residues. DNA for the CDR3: TGTGCCAGCAGCTTGGGCAGGGGGTATAATTCACCCCTCCACTTT. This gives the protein CASSLGRGYNSPLHF.

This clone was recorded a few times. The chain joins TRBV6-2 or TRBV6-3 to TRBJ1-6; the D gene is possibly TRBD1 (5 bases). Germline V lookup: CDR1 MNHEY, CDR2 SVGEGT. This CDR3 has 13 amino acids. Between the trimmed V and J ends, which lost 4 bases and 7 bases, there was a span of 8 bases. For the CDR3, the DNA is TGTGCCAGCAGTTGGGGGGTCAATTCACCCCTCCACTTT. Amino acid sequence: CASSWGVNSPLHF.

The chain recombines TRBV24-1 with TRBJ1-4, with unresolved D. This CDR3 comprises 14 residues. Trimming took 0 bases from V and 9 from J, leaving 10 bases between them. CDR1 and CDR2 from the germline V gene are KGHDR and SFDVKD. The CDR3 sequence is CATSDLQLLKKLFF. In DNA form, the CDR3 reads TGTGCCACCAGTGATTTGCAACTCCTTAAAAAACTGTTTTTT.

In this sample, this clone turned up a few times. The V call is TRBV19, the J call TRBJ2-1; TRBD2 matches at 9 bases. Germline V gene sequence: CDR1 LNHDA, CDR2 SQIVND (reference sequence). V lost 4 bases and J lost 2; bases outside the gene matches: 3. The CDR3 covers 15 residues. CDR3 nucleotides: TGTGCCAGTAGTAGTCCTAGCGGGACCTACAATGAGCAGTTCTTC. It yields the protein CASSSPSGTYNEQFF.

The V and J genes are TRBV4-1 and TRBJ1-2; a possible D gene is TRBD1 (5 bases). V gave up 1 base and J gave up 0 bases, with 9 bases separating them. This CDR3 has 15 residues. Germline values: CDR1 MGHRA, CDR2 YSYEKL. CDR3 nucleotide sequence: TGCGCCAGCAGCCAAGGACAGAACCCTAACTATGGCTACACCTTC. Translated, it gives CASSQGQNPNYGYTF.

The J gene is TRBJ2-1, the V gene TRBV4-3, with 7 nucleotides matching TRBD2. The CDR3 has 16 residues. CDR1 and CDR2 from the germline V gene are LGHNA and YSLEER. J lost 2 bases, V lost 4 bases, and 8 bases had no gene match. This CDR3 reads CASSRGGTSAYNEQFF. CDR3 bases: TGCGCCAGCAGCCGGGGGGGAACTAGCGCCTACAATGAGCAGTTCTTC.

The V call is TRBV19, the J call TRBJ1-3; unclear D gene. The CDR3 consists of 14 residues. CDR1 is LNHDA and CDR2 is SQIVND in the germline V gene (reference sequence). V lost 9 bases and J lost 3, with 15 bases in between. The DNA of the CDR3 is TGTGCCAGCACCAGTTTGTCATTTGGAAACACCATATATTTT. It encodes CASTSLSFGNTIYF.

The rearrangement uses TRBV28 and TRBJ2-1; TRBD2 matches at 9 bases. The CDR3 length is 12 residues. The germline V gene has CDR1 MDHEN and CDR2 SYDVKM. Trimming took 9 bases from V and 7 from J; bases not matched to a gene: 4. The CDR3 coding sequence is TGTGCCAGTGGACTAGCGATAAATGAGCAGTTCTTC. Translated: CASGLAINEQFF.

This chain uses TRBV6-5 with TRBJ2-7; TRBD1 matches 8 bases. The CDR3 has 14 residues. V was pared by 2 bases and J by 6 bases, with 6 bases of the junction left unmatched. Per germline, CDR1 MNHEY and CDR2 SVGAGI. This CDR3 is CASSYPGQGGEQYF. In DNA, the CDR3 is TGTGCCAGCAGTTACCCCGGACAGGGAGGCGAGCAGTACTTC.

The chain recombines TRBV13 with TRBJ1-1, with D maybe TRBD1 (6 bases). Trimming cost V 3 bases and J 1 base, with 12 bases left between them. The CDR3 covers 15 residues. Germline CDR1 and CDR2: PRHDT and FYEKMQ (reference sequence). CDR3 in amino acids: CASSFSGGRNTEAFF. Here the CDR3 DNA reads TGTGCCAGCAGCTTCAGTGGGGGCCGGAACACTGAAGCTTTCTTT. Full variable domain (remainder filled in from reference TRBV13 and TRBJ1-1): AAGVIQSPRHLIKEKRETATLKCYPIPRHDTVYWYQQGPGQDPQFLISFYEKMQSDKGSIPDRFSAQQFSDYHSELNMSSLELGDSALYFCASSFSGGRNTEAFFGQGTRLTVV.

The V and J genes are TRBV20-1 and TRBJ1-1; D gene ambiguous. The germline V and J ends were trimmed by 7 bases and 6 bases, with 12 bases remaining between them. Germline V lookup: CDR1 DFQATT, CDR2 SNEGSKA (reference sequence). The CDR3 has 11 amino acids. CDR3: CSVYPGAEAFF. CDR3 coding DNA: TGCAGTGTTTATCCCGGGGCTGAAGCTTTCTTT.

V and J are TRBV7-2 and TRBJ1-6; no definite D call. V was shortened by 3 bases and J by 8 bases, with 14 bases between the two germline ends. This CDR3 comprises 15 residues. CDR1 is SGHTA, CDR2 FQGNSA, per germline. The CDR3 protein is CASSLSGLIDSPLHF. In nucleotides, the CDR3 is TGTGCCAGCAGCTTGAGTGGACTTATTGATTCACCCCTCCACTTT.

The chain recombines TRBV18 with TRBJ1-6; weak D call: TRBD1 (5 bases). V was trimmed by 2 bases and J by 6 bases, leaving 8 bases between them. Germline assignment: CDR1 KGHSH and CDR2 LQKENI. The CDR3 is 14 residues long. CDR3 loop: CASSPGGGNSPLHF. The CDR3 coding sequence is TGTGCCAGCTCACCAGGGGGAGGTAATTCACCCCTCCACTTT.

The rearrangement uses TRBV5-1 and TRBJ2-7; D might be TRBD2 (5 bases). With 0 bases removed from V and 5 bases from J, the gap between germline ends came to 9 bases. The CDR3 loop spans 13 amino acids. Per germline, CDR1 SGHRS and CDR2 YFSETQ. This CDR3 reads CASSLVTADEQYF. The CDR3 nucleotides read TGCGCCAGCAGCTTGGTCACAGCGGACGAGCAGTACTTC.

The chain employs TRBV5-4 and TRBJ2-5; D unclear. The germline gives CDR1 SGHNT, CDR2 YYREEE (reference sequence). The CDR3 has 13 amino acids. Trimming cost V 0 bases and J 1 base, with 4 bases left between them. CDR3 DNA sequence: TGTGCCAGCAGCTTGGCAGTCCAAGAGACCCAGTACTTC. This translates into CASSLAVQETQYF. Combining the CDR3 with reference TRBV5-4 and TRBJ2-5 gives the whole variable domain ETGVTQSPTHLIKTRGQQVTLRCSSQSGHNTVSWYQQALGQGPQFIFQYYREEENGRGNFPPRFSGLQFPNYSSELNVNALELDDSALYLCASSLAVQETQYFGPGTRLLVL.

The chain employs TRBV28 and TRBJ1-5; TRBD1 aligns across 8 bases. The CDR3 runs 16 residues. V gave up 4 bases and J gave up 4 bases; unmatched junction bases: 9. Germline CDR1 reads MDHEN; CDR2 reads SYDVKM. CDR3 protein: CASSWWTGKRNQPQHF. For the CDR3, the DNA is TGTGCCAGCAGTTGGTGGACAGGGAAAAGAAATCAGCCCCAGCATTTT.

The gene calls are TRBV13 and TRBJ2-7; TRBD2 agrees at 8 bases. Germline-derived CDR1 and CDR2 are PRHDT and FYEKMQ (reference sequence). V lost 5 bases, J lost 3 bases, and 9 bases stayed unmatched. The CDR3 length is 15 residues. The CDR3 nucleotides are TGTGCCAGCAGCCCCGGTGGAGCGGGGGACTACGAGCAGTACTTC. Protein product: CASSPGGAGDYEQYF.

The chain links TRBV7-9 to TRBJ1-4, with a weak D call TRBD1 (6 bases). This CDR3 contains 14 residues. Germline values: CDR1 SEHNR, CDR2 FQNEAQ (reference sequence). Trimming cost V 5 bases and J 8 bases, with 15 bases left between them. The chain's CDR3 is CASSQQGVGEKLFF. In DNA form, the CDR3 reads TGTGCCAGCAGCCAACAGGGAGTAGGGGAAAAACTGTTTTTT. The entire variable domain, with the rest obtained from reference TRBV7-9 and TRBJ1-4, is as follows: DTGVSQNPRHKITKRGQNVTFRCDPISEHNRLYWYRQTLGQGPEFLTYFQNEAQLEKSRLLSDRFSAERPKGSFSTLEIQRTEQGDSAMYLCASSQQGVGEKLFFGSGTQLSVL.

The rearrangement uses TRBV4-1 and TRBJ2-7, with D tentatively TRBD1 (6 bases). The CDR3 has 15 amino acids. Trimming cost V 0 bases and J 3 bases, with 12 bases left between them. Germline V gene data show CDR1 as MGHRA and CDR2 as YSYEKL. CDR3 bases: TGCGCCAGCAGCCAAGAAGGCAGGGGATACTACGAGCAGTACTTC. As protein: CASSQEGRGYYEQYF.

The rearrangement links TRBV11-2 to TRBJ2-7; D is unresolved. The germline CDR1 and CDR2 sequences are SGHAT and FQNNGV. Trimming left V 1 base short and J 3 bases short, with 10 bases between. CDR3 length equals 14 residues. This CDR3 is CASSLGGSLYEQYF. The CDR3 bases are TGTGCCAGCAGCTTAGGAGGCAGTCTCTACGAGCAGTACTTC.

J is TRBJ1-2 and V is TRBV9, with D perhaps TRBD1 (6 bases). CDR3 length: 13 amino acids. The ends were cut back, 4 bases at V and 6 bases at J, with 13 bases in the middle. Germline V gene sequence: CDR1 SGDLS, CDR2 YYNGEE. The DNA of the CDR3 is TGTGCCAGCAGCTTACAGGGTTTTGATGGCTACACCTTC. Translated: CASSLQGFDGYTF.

CDR3 loop: CAIRGSGAQDYGYTF. CDR3 coding DNA: TGTGCCATCCGGGGCTCAGGGGCGCAAGACTATGGCTACACCTTC. The V gene is TRBV10-3, the J gene TRBJ1-2; possibly TRBD1 for D (6 bases). CDR3 length equals 15 residues. Germline values: CDR1 ENHRY, CDR2 SYGVKD. The ends were cut back, 8 bases at V and 3 bases at J, with 19 bases in the middle.

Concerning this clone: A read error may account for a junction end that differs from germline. The CDR3 DNA sequence: TGTGCCTGGAGTGAAACTAGCGGGAGGCCCCTTTTT. It codes for CAWSETSGRPLF. The chain links TRBV30 to TRBJ2-3; 12 bases fit TRBD2. The CDR3 is 12 residues long. From germline, CDR1 is GTSNPN and CDR2 SVGIG (reference sequence).

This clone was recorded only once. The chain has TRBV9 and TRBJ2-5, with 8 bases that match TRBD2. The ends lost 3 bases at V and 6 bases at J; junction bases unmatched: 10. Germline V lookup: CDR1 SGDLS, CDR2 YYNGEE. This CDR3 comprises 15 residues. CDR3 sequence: CASSDPTSGRQTQYF. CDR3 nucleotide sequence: TGTGCCAGCAGCGACCCTACTAGCGGTCGGCAGACCCAGTACTTC.

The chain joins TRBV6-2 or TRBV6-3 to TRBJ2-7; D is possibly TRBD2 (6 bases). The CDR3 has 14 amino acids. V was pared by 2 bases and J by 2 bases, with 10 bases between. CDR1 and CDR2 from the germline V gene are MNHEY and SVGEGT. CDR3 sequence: CASSYHGGPYEQYF. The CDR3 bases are TGTGCCAGCAGTTACCACGGGGGACCCTACGAGCAGTACTTC.